This T cell receptor (beta chain) comes out of a study of T-cell reconstitution after alpha-beta-depleted transplantation in children (dated by TCRdb to 2016 to 2017). Regarding the study in general: The study quantitatively tracked T-cell immune reconstitution after TCRalphabeta/CD19-depleted allogeneic hematopoietic cell transplantation in children using TCR repertoire profiling.

Libraries came from PCR. Sequenced on an Illumina HiSeq 2500. Molecular barcoding was employed in the preparation of TCR libraries, with unique molecular identifiers being used to normalize TCRbeta repertoire quantification. TCRdb took the public reads, trimmed them with fastp at Q25, ran MiXCR for clone calling and kept in-frame beta chains. One record per CDR3 amino acid sequence lists the most common genes and DNA. Recorded for this sample are approximately 93,000 distinct CDR3 sequences; roughly 8.8% of them occurred a single time. The top ten clonotypes cover 5.5% to 8% of the sample. This clonotype appeared many times. No cognate antigen has been identified for it. No base qualities exist here, and no much larger clone lies one base off it. The TCR sequence derives from a human donor who donated a stem cell graft to a child with congenital amegakaryocytic thrombocytopenia. This sample comprised PBMCs from the stem cell graft donor, obtained from the stem cell graft.

The CDR3 reads as follows: CASSPRIGTLNTEAFF. Read as DNA, the sequence is TGTGCCAGCAGTCCCAGGATAGGGACGTTGAACACTGAAGCTTTCTTT. The sequence links TRBV12-3 or TRBV12-4 to TRBJ1-1; the D segment could be TRBD1, given 5 matching bases. V and J lose 5 bases and 0 bases, and a span of 16 bases separates them. The CDR3 numbers 16 residues from cysteine through phenylalanine. Only the CDR3 part of the read is kept: 48 bases, read in frame from the first base.